The 10 T cell receptor beta chains presented below share a single source sample, sequenced in a study of T cells after yellow fever vaccination. MiXCR, applied by TCRdb to the 5' RACE reads, yields one record per CDR3 protein. There are some 560,000 distinct CDR3 sequences in the sample; 15% to 20% occur only once, and more than 13% lies in the top ten. Material: PBMCs, obtained 15 days after the yellow fever booster vaccination. All receptors derive from a man in his thirties or forties who received the YFV17D yellow fever vaccine.

Only a few counts were recorded for this clonotype. The chain employs TRBV15 and TRBJ1-1; no firm D call. V lost 2 bases and J 1 base, leaving 8 bases between the germline ends. Germline loops: CDR1 LNHNV, CDR2 YYDKDF (reference sequence). The CDR3 runs 14 residues. The CDR3 loop reads CATSRSDRNTEAFF. The CDR3 nucleotides are TGTGCCACCAGCAGATCAGATCGGAACACTGAAGCTTTCTTT.

The chain recombines TRBV29-1 with TRBJ2-7, with a possible D match to TRBD1 (5 bases). V lost 7 bases and J lost 1, with 11 bases in between. This CDR3 is 12 amino acids long. Germline V gives CDR1 SQVTM, CDR2 ANQGSEA. The CDR3 here is CSGSRGSYEQYF. CDR3 nucleotide sequence: TGCAGCGGATCTAGGGGTTCCTACGAGCAGTACTTC.

This clonotype was detected only a few times. The J gene is TRBJ2-5, the V gene TRBV29-1; D not certain. V dropped 6 bases and J dropped 0 bases, with 17 bases sitting between them. CDR3 length: 15 amino acids. CDR1 is SQVTM and CDR2 is ANQGSEA in the germline V gene. CDR3 sequence: CSVETWRGYQETQYF. The CDR3 bases are TGCAGCGTCGAGACTTGGCGAGGATACCAAGAGACCCAGTACTTC. The full variable domain, completed using reference TRBV29-1 and TRBJ2-5, is SAVISQKPSRDICQRGTSLTIQCQVDSQVTMMFWYRQQPGQSLTLIATANQGSEATYESGFVIDKFPISRPNLTFSTLTVSNMSPEDSSIYLCSVETWRGYQETQYFGPGTRLLVL.

The chain uses TRBV7-2 and TRBJ2-1, with TRBD1 matching over 7 bases. Looked up from germline, CDR1 is SGHTA and CDR2 is FQGNSA. V shed 6 bases, J shed 6 bases, and the junction held 8 bases outside the gene matches. This CDR3 comprises 14 residues. Here the CDR3 DNA reads TGTGCCAGCAGACCCCGACAGGGCACCAATGAGCAGTTCTTC. It is translated as CASRPRQGTNEQFF.

The chain is built from TRBV20-1 and TRBJ2-3, with a tentative D call TRBD1 (5 bases). CDR1 DFQATT and CDR2 SNEGSKA come from the germline V gene (reference sequence). This CDR3 has 15 amino acids. With 5 bases removed from V and 0 bases from J, the gap between germline ends came to 15 bases. The CDR3 here is CSAPLGAISTDTQYF. CDR3 sequence (DNA): TGCAGTGCTCCATTAGGGGCTATAAGCACAGATACGCAGTATTTT.

This clonotype was seen a few times. The V gene is TRBV30, the J gene TRBJ1-4; D unclear. The CDR3 totals 16 residues. Germline CDR1 GTSNPN, CDR2 SVGIG (reference sequence). The V end lost 0 bases, the J end lost 0 bases, and 11 bases lay between the germline ends. The CDR3 region is CAWSVGQVTTNEKLFF. In nucleotides, the CDR3 is TGTGCCTGGAGTGTAGGCCAGGTGACAACTAATGAAAAACTGTTTTTT. The entire variable domain, with the rest obtained from reference TRBV30 and TRBJ1-4, is as follows: SQTIHQWPATLVQPVGSPLSLECTVEGTSNPNLYWYRQAAGRGLQLLFYSVGIGQISSEVPQNLSASRPQDRQFILSSKKLLLSDSGFYLCAWSVGQVTTNEKLFFGSGTQLSVL.

This clonotype was counted between two and nine times. The V and J genes are TRBV7-2 and TRBJ2-1, with 9 bases fitting TRBD1. J was trimmed by 2 bases and V by 5 bases; bases with no gene match: 7. CDR1 and CDR2 from the germline V gene are SGHTA and FQGNSA. The CDR3 runs 16 residues. CDR3 loop: CASSLTGGFPYNEQFF. CDR3 in DNA: TGTGCCAGCAGCCTAACAGGGGGCTTTCCCTACAATGAGCAGTTCTTC.

This clonotype has just a few counts. The V and J genes are TRBV18 and TRBJ2-1, with D tentatively TRBD2 (5 bases). V lost 3 bases to trimming and J lost 5 bases, with 11 bases between them. Germline CDR1 reads KGHSH; CDR2 reads LQKENI. The CDR3 is made up of 14 amino acids. The CDR3 bases are TGTGCCAGCTCACCTGAGTCGGGGAACAATGAGCAGTTCTTC. It specifies CASSPESGNNEQFF.

This clonotype showed up just a few times. The genes are TRBV20-1 and TRBJ2-1, with 13 bases identical to TRBD2. Germline V gene sequence: CDR1 DFQATT, CDR2 SNEGSKA (reference sequence). The J segment lost 6 bases and the V segment lost 5 bases, leaving 4 bases of the junction unmatched. The CDR3 length is 14 residues. The CDR3 DNA follows: TGCAGTGCTTTTGGGACTAGCGGGACCAATGAGCAGTTCTTC. Protein sequence: CSAFGTSGTNEQFF.

This clonotype turned up a few times. This sequence joins TRBV5-4 and TRBJ2-7, with D possibly TRBD2 on 5 matching bases. CDR1 SGHNT and CDR2 YYREEE come from the germline V gene (reference sequence). V lost 4 bases and J 4 bases, leaving 15 bases between the germline ends. CDR3 length: 14 residues. CDR3: CASSTGPTNYEQYF. As DNA, the CDR3 is TGTGCCAGCAGCACCGGACCGACTAATTACGAGCAGTACTTC.